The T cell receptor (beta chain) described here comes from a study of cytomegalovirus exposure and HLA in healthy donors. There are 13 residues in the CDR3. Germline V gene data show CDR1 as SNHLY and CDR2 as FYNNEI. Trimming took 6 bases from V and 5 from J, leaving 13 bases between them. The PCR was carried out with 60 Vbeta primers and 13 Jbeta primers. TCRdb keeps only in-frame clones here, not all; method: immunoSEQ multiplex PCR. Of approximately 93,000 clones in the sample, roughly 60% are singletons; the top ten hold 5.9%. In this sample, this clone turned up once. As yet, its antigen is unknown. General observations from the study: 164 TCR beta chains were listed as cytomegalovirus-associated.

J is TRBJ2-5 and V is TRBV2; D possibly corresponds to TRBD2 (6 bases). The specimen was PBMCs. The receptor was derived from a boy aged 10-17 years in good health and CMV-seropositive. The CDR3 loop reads CASSRDSQETQYF. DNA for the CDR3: TGTGCCAGCAGCCGGGACTCTCAGGAGACCCAGTACTTC.